This TCR beta chain was sequenced in a study of STAT3 mutations in large granular lymphocyte leukemia. General study results and limits: Differing intervals and regimens complicate linking therapy response to clone burden. In T-cell large granular lymphocyte leukemia, about half of patients showed multiple immunodominant subclonotypes.

CDR3 length: 15 amino acids. V shed 1 base, J shed 9 bases, and the junction held 5 bases outside the gene matches. CDR1 and CDR2 (germline): SGDLS, YYNGEE. On this clone: What it recognizes is unknown.

Clones were read by immunoSEQ multiplex PCR, and TCRdb kept only the in-frame ones, dropping some. The sample has approximately 3,000 clones; roughly 90% are singletons. This sequence originates from a middle-aged man with T-cell large granular lymphocyte leukemia. Some clones in this sample may be carry-over from other donors' samples. The sample was peripheral blood mononuclear cells. V usage is TRBV9 and J usage is TRBJ2-4; 12 positions agree with TRBD2. CDR3 region: CASSVFPSGGAIQYF. For the CDR3, the DNA is TGTGCCAGCAGCGTATTCCCTAGCGGGGGGGCCATTCAGTACTTC.